The 5 T cell receptor beta chains below all came from one sample that was sequenced in a study of cytomegalovirus exposure and HLA in healthy donors. Method: immunoSEQ multiplex PCR; TCRdb's copy keeps in-frame clones and lacks some. The sample lists more than 110,000 clones; 80% to 90% were seen once. What was sequenced was PBMCs. The receptors derive from a woman between 18 and 30 years old in good health and CMV-seropositive.

In its sample, this clone was seen once. The V and J genes are TRBV14 and TRBJ1-2; D call uncertain. From germline, CDR1 is SGHDN and CDR2 FVKESK. This CDR3 contains 16 residues. Trimming took off 4 bases at V and 2 bases at J, with 17 bases between the two ends. The CDR3 sequence is CASSPHLRLANYGYTF. For the CDR3, the DNA is TGTGCCAGCAGCCCACATTTGAGGTTGGCGAACTATGGCTACACCTTC.

This rearrangement joins TRBV7-9 to TRBJ2-2; 8 nucleotides line up with TRBD2. Trimming at V came to 5 bases and at J to 1 base, leaving 3 bases not matched to a gene. The CDR3 totals 15 residues. Germline values: CDR1 SEHNR, CDR2 FQNEAQ (reference sequence). The CDR3 reads CASSPSGRNTGELFF. The CDR3 bases are TGTGCCAGCAGCCCTAGCGGGCGGAACACCGGGGAGCTGTTTTTT.

The rearrangement uses TRBV19 and TRBJ2-7; 11 nucleotides align to TRBD1. V shed 8 bases and J 3 bases; nucleotides not matched to a gene: 6. Germline CDR1 LNHDA, CDR2 SQIVND (reference sequence). This CDR3 contains 14 residues. CDR3 bases: TGTGCCAGTGGAACCGGGACAGGGGGCTACGAGCAGTACTTC. This sequence encodes CASGTGTGGYEQYF.

The V call is TRBV4-3, the J call TRBJ1-6; 9 nucleotides line up with TRBD1. The CDR3 consists of 18 residues. The V gene's germline CDR1 is LGHNA and CDR2 YSLEER. V lost 3 bases, J lost 9 bases, and 15 bases stayed unmatched. The CDR3 protein is CASSQDLTGGAWSSPLHF. In DNA form, the CDR3 reads TGCGCCAGCAGCCAGGATCTCACAGGGGGCGCGTGGAGTTCACCCCTCCACTTT.

Details on this clone: Sequence at one end of the junction differs from germline and may be a read error. The chain uses TRBV7-7 and TRBJ2-2, with D possibly being TRBD1 (6 bases). CDR1 and CDR2 from the germline V gene are SSHAT and FNYEAQ (reference sequence). The CDR3 is made up of 20 amino acids. The CDR3 region is CASSFVYEGDDSSNTGELFF. CDR3 DNA sequence: TGTGCTAGCAGCTTCGTATATGAGGGGGACGACAGCTCGAACACCGGGGAGCTGTTTTTT.